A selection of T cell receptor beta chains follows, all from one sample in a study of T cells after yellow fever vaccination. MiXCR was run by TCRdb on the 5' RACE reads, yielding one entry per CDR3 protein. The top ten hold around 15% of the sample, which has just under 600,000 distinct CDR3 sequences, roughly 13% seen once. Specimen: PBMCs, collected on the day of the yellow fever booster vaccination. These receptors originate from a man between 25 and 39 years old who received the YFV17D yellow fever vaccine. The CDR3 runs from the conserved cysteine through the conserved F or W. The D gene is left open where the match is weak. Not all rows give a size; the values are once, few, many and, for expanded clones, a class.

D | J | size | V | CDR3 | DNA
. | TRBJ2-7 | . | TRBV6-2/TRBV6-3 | CASTQGGGEQYF | TGTGCCAGCACCCAGGGAGGGGGCGAGCAGTACTTC
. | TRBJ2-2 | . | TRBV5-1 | CASSLGIANTGELFF | TGCGCCAGCAGCTTGGGAATCGCGAACACCGGGGAGCTGTTTTTT
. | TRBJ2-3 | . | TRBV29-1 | CSVPEVSDTQYF | TGCAGCGTCCCAGAGGTTTCAGATACGCAGTATTTT
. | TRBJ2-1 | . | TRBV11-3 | CASRIQGFNEQFF | TGTGCCAGCAGGATTCAGGGTTTTAATGAGCAGTTCTTC
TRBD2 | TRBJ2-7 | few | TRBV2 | CASSEALTSVYEQYF | TGTGCCAGCAGTGAGGCCTTGACTAGCGTTTACGAGCAGTACTTC
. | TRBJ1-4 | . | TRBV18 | CASSPAGGRATNEKLFF | TGTGCCAGCTCACCAGCCGGGGGCAGAGCAACTAATGAAAAACTGTTTTTT
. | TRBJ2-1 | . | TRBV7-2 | CASSLFSTSPFQFF | TGTGCCAGCAGCTTATTCTCGACATCGCCTTTTCAGTTCTTC
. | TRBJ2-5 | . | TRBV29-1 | CSAGVNLQETQYF | TGCAGCGCCGGGGTCAACCTCCAAGAGACCCAGTACTTC
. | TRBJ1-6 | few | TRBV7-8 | CASSLLAFNSPLHF | TGTGCCAGCAGCCTCCTGGCCTTCAATTCACCCCTCCACTTT
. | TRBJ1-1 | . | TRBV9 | CASSVVVGNTEAFF | TGTGCCAGCAGCGTAGTAGTGGGGAACACTGAAGCTTTCTTT
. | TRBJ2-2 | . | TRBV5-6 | CASSLLRIGSNTGELFF | TGTGCCAGCAGCTTGCTTAGGATTGGGTCGAACACCGGGGAGCTGTTTTTT
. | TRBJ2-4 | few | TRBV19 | CASSAQGKDAAGHGDIQYF | TGTGCCAGTAGCGCCCAGGGGAAGGACGCCGCGGGCCATGGGGACATTCAGTACTTC
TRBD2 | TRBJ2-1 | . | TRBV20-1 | CSVQTSGTSYNEQFF | TGCAGTGTCCAGACTAGCGGGACCTCCTACAATGAGCAGTTCTTC
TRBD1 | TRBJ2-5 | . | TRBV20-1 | CSAWTGGGKTQYF | TGCAGTGCTTGGACAGGGGGCGGGAAGACCCAGTACTTC
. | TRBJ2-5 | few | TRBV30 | CAWSAGGAQETQYF | TGTGCCTGGAGTGCGGGCGGGGCCCAAGAGACCCAGTACTTC
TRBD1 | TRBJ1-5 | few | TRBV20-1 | CSAYPIQAGQNQPQHF | TGCAGTGCATACCCCATTCAAGCGGGACAGAATCAGCCCCAGCATTTT